This entry concerns a single T cell receptor beta chain. It was with 60 Vbeta and 13 Jbeta primers that the PCR ran. Assay: immunoSEQ multiplex PCR; the TCRdb copy retains only in-frame clones and omits some. The sample records about 160,000 clones, 75% to 90% being singletons. This specimen belongs to a study of cytomegalovirus exposure and HLA in healthy donors. Germline V CDR1 and CDR2: SGHTA, FQGNSA. With 3 bases removed from V and 0 bases from J, the gap between germline ends came to 11 bases. This CDR3 is 15 amino acids long. The genes are TRBV7-2 and TRBJ1-1; D perhaps matches TRBD1 (6 bases). Sequenced: PBMCs. The TCR sequence derives from a woman aged 18-29 years in good health and CMV-seronegative. The CDR3 DNA is TGTGCCAGCAGCTTCCAGGGGAACTTGAACACTGAAGCTTTCTTT. Protein product: CASSFQGNLNTEAFF.